The 13 T cell receptor beta chains given below trace back to one sample, sequenced in a study of T cell repertoires in cytomegalovirus infection. One entry per CDR3 protein results from TCRdb running MiXCR on the reads. The table has roughly 230,000 distinct CDR3 sequences, approximately 17% seen once. Source material: CD8+ T cells from PBMCs. All receptors derive from a human donor in good health (CMV status not recorded). Some clones in this sample may be carry-over from other donors' samples.

The CDR3 loop reads CASSQERAFDGYTF. The CDR3 nucleotides read TGTGCCAGCAGCCAAGAGAGAGCTTTCGATGGCTACACCTTC. The rearrangement links TRBV14 to TRBJ1-2; D is ambiguous. This CDR3 is built from 14 residues. CDR1 and CDR2 from the germline V gene are SGHDN and FVKESK. With 0 bases removed from V and 6 bases from J, the gap between germline ends came to 11 bases.

This clonotype was observed many times. The chain recombines TRBV12-5 with TRBJ1-1; the D gene is possibly TRBD1 (5 bases). The V end lost 1 base, the J end lost 1 base, and 13 bases lay between the germline ends. CDR1 LGHNT and CDR2 FRNRAP come from the germline V gene. This CDR3 has 16 residues. As DNA, the CDR3 is TGTGCTAGTGGTTTGGAAGGGGTTAACGGGAACACTGAAGCTTTCTTT. Its protein product is CASGLEGVNGNTEAFF. The entire variable domain, with the rest obtained from reference TRBV12-5 and TRBJ1-1, is as follows: DARVTQTPRHKVTEMGQEVTMRCQPILGHNTVFWYRQTMMQGLELLAYFRNRAPLDDSGMPKDRFSAEMPDATLATLKIQPSEPRDSAVYFCASGLEGVNGNTEAFFGQGTRLTVV.

The chain carries TRBV7-9 and TRBJ1-1, with D possibly being TRBD1 (5 bases). This CDR3 is 19 amino acids long. Germline V gene data show CDR1 as SEHNR and CDR2 as FQNEAQ (reference sequence). V was trimmed by 5 bases and J by 0 bases, leaving 25 bases between them. The CDR3 region has the DNA TGTGCCAGCAGCCAACCCCTTGACAGCCCCTATATCCTGAACACTGAAGCTTTCTTT. Its protein is CASSQPLDSPYILNTEAFF.

V and J are TRBV6-6 and TRBJ2-7, with D hard to call. Germline V gene sequence: CDR1 MNHNY, CDR2 SVGAGI (reference sequence). V gave up 0 bases and J gave up 7 bases, with 13 bases separating them. The length of the CDR3 is 14 residues. The DNA of the CDR3 is TGTGCCAGCAGTTACTCGGTACAGTCCGGGGAGCAGTACTTC. Amino acids: CASSYSVQSGEQYF.

The chain couples TRBV5-6 to TRBJ2-2; D remains ambiguous. CDR1 is SGHDT and CDR2 is YYEEEE in the germline V gene. The CDR3 is made up of 15 amino acids. Trimming pared 4 bases from V and 1 base from J, leaving 11 bases between. As DNA, the CDR3 is TGTGCCAGCAGCGGTTATGCTAAGAACACCGGGGAGCTGTTTTTT. Translating it yields CASSGYAKNTGELFF.

The gene calls are TRBV5-5 and TRBJ1-5, with 7 positions matching TRBD1. Germline assignment: CDR1 SGHKS and CDR2 YYEKEE (reference sequence). V dropped 4 bases and J dropped 6; count of bases not matched to a gene: 10. This CDR3 contains 15 residues. In nucleotides, the CDR3 is TGTGCCAGCAGCCGAGACAGGGCCAGCGGTCAGCCCCAGCATTTT. Translated, it gives CASSRDRASGQPQHF.

In DNA form, the CDR3 reads TGTGCCAGCAGCCAAGTGATACAGGGGCCCTACAATGAGCAGTTCTTC. Its protein product is CASSQVIQGPYNEQFF. The chain has TRBV14 and TRBJ2-1; 7 nucleotides agree with TRBD1. Germline assignment: CDR1 SGHDN and CDR2 FVKESK. There are 16 residues in the CDR3. J lost 2 bases, V lost 1 base, and 5 bases had no gene match.

This clonotype was detected many times. The chain couples TRBV7-9 to TRBJ2-5, with D unclear. The CDR3 spans 16 residues. Germline values: CDR1 SEHNR, CDR2 FQNEAQ (reference sequence). Deletions cut 1 base from V and 2 bases from J, with 14 bases between. This CDR3 is CASSLGRSGKQETQYF. In DNA, the CDR3 is TGTGCCAGCAGCTTAGGTCGGTCAGGAAAGCAAGAGACCCAGTACTTC.

The V gene is TRBV2, the J gene TRBJ1-6; D call uncertain. This CDR3 spans 14 amino acids. With 5 bases removed from V and 9 bases from J, the gap between germline ends came to 14 bases. Germline CDR1 SNHLY, CDR2 FYNNEI. This chain's CDR3 is CASSRGVPPSPLHF. CDR3 DNA: TGTGCCAGCAGTCGGGGAGTACCCCCTTCACCCCTCCACTTT.

This clonotype has only a few counts. The CDR3, as DNA: TGCAGTGCGGGACAGGGGGTATATGGCTACACCTTC. Translated: CSAGQGVYGYTF. The V gene is TRBV20-1, the J gene TRBJ1-2; 11 bases agree with TRBD1. Germline lookup yields CDR1 DFQATT and CDR2 SNEGSKA (reference sequence). The CDR3 covers 12 residues. The V gene end was trimmed by 6 bases and the J gene end by 5 bases; junction bases not matched to a gene: 2.

This clonotype was observed a handful of times. The V gene is TRBV11-3, the J gene TRBJ2-2; no clear D gene. Germline V CDR1 and CDR2: SGHNT, YENEEA. The CDR3 has 12 amino acids. Trimming stripped 5 bases from V and 8 bases from J, with 9 bases between. The CDR3 region is CASSLSIGELFF. As DNA, the CDR3 is TGTGCCAGCAGCCTCTCTATAGGGGAGCTGTTTTTT.

The V gene is TRBV20-1, the J gene TRBJ2-4, with 7 bases lining up with TRBD2. The CDR3 contains 17 residues. With 0 bases clipped from V and 4 bases from J, the junction kept 12 bases outside the gene matches. Per germline, CDR1 DFQATT and CDR2 SNEGSKA (reference sequence). The CDR3 sequence is CSAREGSGYGMKNIQYF. Here the CDR3 DNA reads TGCAGTGCTAGAGAGGGTAGCGGGTACGGAATGAAAAACATTCAGTACTTC.

The chain combines TRBV15 with TRBJ1-5, with D possibly TRBD1 on 6 matching bases. Germline values: CDR1 LNHNV, CDR2 YYDKDF (reference sequence). The CDR3 sequence is 16 residues long. The germline V and J ends were trimmed by 3 bases and 4 bases, with 16 bases remaining between them. This chain's CDR3 is CATSSDRTSRNQPQHF. The CDR3 bases are TGTGCCACCAGCAGCGACAGGACTAGCAGAAATCAGCCCCAGCATTTT.